The clone carrying this TCR beta chain was found a few times. Its cognate antigen is unknown. This entry belongs to a study of response to subunit inactivated influenza vaccine. Overall study results and limits: It was suggested by the authors that few new T cells are recruited by each seasonal influenza vaccination.

TCRdb called the RT-PCR reads again in MiXCR, with one record for every CDR3 protein. In the table there are 650,000 to 800,000 distinct CDR3 sequences, around a sixth of which are singletons. The germline V gene has CDR1 SEHNR and CDR2 FQNEAQ (reference sequence). The CDR3 is 17 residues long. V dropped 3 bases and J dropped 10; count of bases not matched to a gene: 9. The TCR was taken from a man in his forties or fifties who received an inactivated influenza vaccine. The V and J genes are TRBV7-9 and TRBJ2-1; 16 bases align to TRBD2. Sequencing was performed on PBMCs from blood, taken 5 days after vaccination. The CDR3 nucleotides are TGTGCCAGCAGCTTGGCCCCGGGACTAGCGGGGGGGCGGGAGCAGTTCTTC. It encodes CASSLAPGLAGGREQFF.